One and the same sample provided the 26 T cell receptor beta chains below, sequenced in a study of low-dose radiotherapy and immunotherapy resistance in tumors (dated by TCRdb to 2022 to 2024). First-strand cDNA was synthesized using Superscript III and a set of TRAV- and TRBV-specific primers, so that both TCRalpha and TCRbeta chains were covered. TCRs were amplified with Phusion for 20 to 25 PCR cycles using a constant-region primer together with the adapter attached to the V primers. TCRdb reran the public reads through fastp at Q25 and MiXCR, keeping productive beta chains. Duplicate CDR3 protein sequences are folded into a single record with the most common DNA and genes. The sample yields about 9,000 distinct CDR3 sequences; approximately 69% were counted once. The ten largest clones add up to approximately 7% of the sample. The receptors come from a human donor with advanced metastatic prostate, ovarian, gallbladder or colorectal cancer (not recorded which). This table probably holds off-target reads from a library built for another chain.

This clonotype was picked up a small number of times. The chain couples TRBV5-1 to TRBJ2-7; no reliable D call. The ends were cut back, 0 bases at V and 4 bases at J, with 8 bases in the middle. CDR3 length equals 13 residues. Per the germline V gene, CDR1 is SGHRS and CDR2 is YFSETQ. The CDR3 here is CASSLDFLYEQYF. DNA of the CDR3: TGCGCCAGCAGCTTGGATTTTTTGTACGAGCAGTACTTC. Looking up the rest from reference TRBV5-1 and TRBJ2-7 gives the full variable domain: KAGVTQTPRYLIKTRGQQVTLSCSPISGHRSVSWYQQTPGQGLQFLFEYFSETQRNKGNFPGRFSGRQFSNSRSEMNVSTLELGDSALYLCASSLDFLYEQYFGPGTRLTVT.

A few counts support this clonotype. The V and J genes are TRBV18 and TRBJ1-1; TRBD1 might be the D (6 bases). Trimming cost V 4 bases and J 4 bases, with 13 bases left between them. The CDR3 has 14 residues. Germline V gene data show CDR1 as KGHSH and CDR2 as LQKENI. The CDR3, as DNA: TGTGCCAGCTCACTTTTCAGGGGAGGCACTGAAGCTTTCTTT. It encodes CASSLFRGGTEAFF.

This chain joins TRBV13 and TRBJ2-1, with TRBD1 matching 8 bases. CDR3 length: 18 residues. CDR1 and CDR2 from the germline V gene are PRHDT and FYEKMQ (reference sequence). J was trimmed by 2 bases and V by 3 bases; bases with no gene match: 12. The CDR3 region is CASSFRTGSAGAYNEQFF. DNA for the CDR3: TGTGCCAGCAGCTTTCGGACAGGGTCAGCGGGCGCCTACAATGAGCAGTTCTTC.

Only one count was recorded for this clonotype. The rearrangement links TRBV19 to TRBJ2-1; TRBD1 agrees at 10 bases. CDR3 size: 16 residues. The germline CDR1 and CDR2 sequences are LNHDA and SQIVND (reference sequence). Unmatched junction bases numbered 6, after V lost 5 bases and J lost 2 bases. CDR3 coding DNA: TGTGCCAGTAGTCTCCTCGGGACAGGGGCCTACAATGAGCAGTTCTTC. Its protein is CASSLLGTGAYNEQFF.

This clonotype occurred once. The chain employs TRBV20-1 and TRBJ2-7, with 10 nucleotides matching TRBD2. V dropped 6 bases and J dropped 5; count of bases not matched to a gene: 10. Germline V gene lookup returns CDR1 DFQATT and CDR2 SNEGSKA (reference sequence). This CDR3 has 14 residues. The DNA for the CDR3 is TGCAGTGCCGAGGCTAGCGGGAGAGGAAACGAGCAGTACTTC. Its protein is CSAEASGRGNEQYF.

In this sample, this clonotype turned up a few times. This chain connects TRBV3-1 to TRBJ1-5, with D unresolved. Germline V CDR1 and CDR2: LGHDT, YNNKEL (reference sequence). Trimming took 3 bases from V and 7 from J, leaving 10 bases between them. This CDR3 has 13 residues. The CDR3 DNA follows: TGTGCCAGCAGCCAGATGCCCGCACAGCCCCAGCATTTT. Its protein product is CASSQMPAQPQHF.

The rearrangement links TRBV5-6 to TRBJ2-7; TRBD1 matches at 9 bases. V lost 0 bases and J lost 9; bases outside the gene matches: 13. Germline V gene sequence: CDR1 SGHDT, CDR2 YYEEEE. The CDR3 loop spans 16 amino acids. CDR3 in DNA: TGTGCCAGCAGCTTGGTGGTGGGACAGGGCACTATGGGGCAGTACTTC. This translates into CASSLVVGQGTMGQYF.

The rearrangement uses TRBV7-6 and TRBJ2-6; unclear D gene. The CDR3 is 14 amino acids. The V gene's germline CDR1 is SGHVS and CDR2 FNYEAQ. V shed 8 bases and J shed 0 bases, with 8 bases lying between them. The CDR3 nucleotides read TGTGCCAGCGGCCCATTCTCTGGGGCCAACGTCCTGACTTTC. Translating gives CASGPFSGANVLTF.

The chain uses TRBV7-2 and TRBJ1-5, with 8 bases lining up with TRBD1. Germline V gene lookup returns CDR1 SGHTA and CDR2 FQGNSA. The ends lost 5 bases at V and 0 bases at J; junction bases unmatched: 3. This CDR3 is built from 15 residues. The CDR3 nucleotides read TGTGCCAGCAGCCAGACAGGGGCTAGCAATCAGCCCCAGCATTTT. This sequence encodes CASSQTGASNQPQHF.

The CDR3 DNA is TGTGCCAGCTCGCAGGCCTGGACTAGCGCACGCTCAAGCTCCTACAATGAGCAGTTCTTC. Translation gives CASSQAWTSARSSSYNEQFF. The V and J genes are TRBV18 and TRBJ2-1; TRBD2 agrees at 9 bases. The CDR3 sequence is 20 residues long. Germline CDR1 and CDR2: KGHSH and LQKENI. After removal of 6 bases from V and 0 bases from J, the junction contained 18 bases not matched to a gene.

The chain uses TRBV5-1 and TRBJ2-3; 8 bases map to TRBD2. The CDR3 is 16 amino acids. J lost 6 bases, V lost 0 bases, and 9 bases had no gene match. CDR1 is SGHRS and CDR2 is YFSETQ in the germline V gene. This chain's CDR3 is CASSLVLAGGSDTQYF. In DNA, the CDR3 is TGCGCCAGCAGCTTGGTTCTAGCGGGTGGTTCGGATACGCAGTATTTT.

The chain joins TRBV19 to TRBJ2-7; 7 positions agree with TRBD1. CDR3 length: 15 amino acids. CDR1 LNHDA and CDR2 SQIVND come from the germline V gene (reference sequence). Trimming took 5 bases from V and 0 from J; bases not matched to a gene: 7. In DNA, the CDR3 is TGTGCCAGTAGTCTCCGGGACAGCACCTCCTACGAGCAGTACTTC. Translation gives CASSLRDSTSYEQYF.

The chain links TRBV20-1 to TRBJ1-1; D gene unclear. V shed 6 bases and J shed 0 bases, with 17 bases lying between them. Germline loops: CDR1 DFQATT, CDR2 SNEGSKA (reference sequence). The CDR3 totals 15 residues. CDR3 coding DNA: TGCAGTGCATGGACGGGGAACGTATTGAACACTGAAGCTTTCTTT. It codes for CSAWTGNVLNTEAFF.

This chain uses TRBV7-2 with TRBJ2-3; D is possibly TRBD2 (5 bases). This CDR3 has 15 residues. The V gene's germline CDR1 is SGHTA and CDR2 FQGNSA. V dropped 5 bases and J dropped 2 bases, with 14 bases sitting between them. CDR3: CASSPRTGYTDTQYF. DNA of the CDR3: TGTGCCAGCAGCCCGAGGACTGGTTACACAGATACGCAGTATTTT.

The chain combines TRBV29-1 with TRBJ1-1; D not resolved. This CDR3 is 12 amino acids long. The V gene's germline CDR1 is SQVTM and CDR2 ANQGSEA. V dropped 4 bases and J dropped 3 bases, with 9 bases sitting between them. CDR3 bases: TGCAGCGTTGTCGGCGGTTACACTGAAGCTTTCTTT. Protein sequence: CSVVGGYTEAFF.

The genes are TRBV5-1 and TRBJ2-3, with 9 positions matching TRBD1. The junction had 8 bases not matched to a gene; V was cut back by 3 bases and J by 3 bases. Per the germline V gene, CDR1 is SGHRS and CDR2 is YFSETQ. The CDR3 contains 16 residues. The CDR3 sequence: CASSSLQGAGTDTQYF. CDR3 sequence (DNA): TGCGCCAGCAGCTCCTTACAGGGGGCAGGAACAGATACGCAGTATTTT.

This clonotype was detected only a few times. The CDR3 is CASSQTTLNTGELFF. The CDR3 DNA follows: TGCGCCAGCAGTCAGACCACACTAAACACCGGGGAGCTGTTTTTT. The chain employs TRBV23-1 and TRBJ2-2; D remains ambiguous. TRBV23-1 is recorded as an ORF, its role being uncertain. Trimming removed 3 bases at V and 2 bases at J, with 10 bases between. The CDR3 runs 15 residues.

The chain carries TRBV11-2 and TRBJ2-3, with 12 nucleotides matching TRBD2. In germline, CDR1 is SGHAT, CDR2 FQNNGV. After removal of 4 bases from V and 1 base from J, the junction contained 18 bases not matched to a gene. The length of the CDR3 is 21 residues. For the CDR3, the DNA is TGTGCCAGCAGCTACCCCAGGACTAGCGGGGACCCAAGGCGGGGCACAGATACGCAGTATTTT. Amino acids: CASSYPRTSGDPRRGTDTQYF.

Only one count was recorded for this clonotype. This rearrangement joins TRBV10-2 to TRBJ2-3; a weak D match, TRBD2 (5 bases). The CDR3 is made up of 12 amino acids. The ends were cut back, 8 bases at V and 8 bases at J, with 14 bases in the middle. The germline V gene has CDR1 WSHSY and CDR2 SAAADI. The chain's CDR3 is CASASEGVTQYF. For the CDR3, the DNA is TGCGCCAGCGCGAGCGAGGGTGTTACGCAGTATTTT.

The rearrangement links TRBV28 to TRBJ1-5, with D unclear. The V and J ends lost 6 bases and 0 bases respectively, with 9 bases between them. The germline V gene encodes CDR1 MDHEN and CDR2 SYDVKM. This CDR3 is 14 amino acids long. The CDR3 region is CASSLVPSNQPQHF. The CDR3, as DNA: TGTGCCAGCAGCCTTGTCCCTAGCAATCAGCCCCAGCATTTT.

Here the CDR3 reads CASSLELNTGELFF. As DNA, the CDR3 is TGTGCCAGCAGCCTTGAATTGAACACCGGGGAGCTGTTTTTT. The genes are TRBV11-3 and TRBJ2-2; the D is unclear. Germline V CDR1 and CDR2: SGHNT, YENEEA. This CDR3 contains 14 residues. Trimming shortened V by 5 bases and J by 1 base, and 8 bases separated the two germline ends.

The rearrangement uses TRBV20-1 and TRBJ1-2, with D hard to call. CDR3 length equals 12 residues. The germline gives CDR1 DFQATT, CDR2 SNEGSKA (reference sequence). V lost 3 bases and J 7 bases, leaving 12 bases between the germline ends. This chain's CDR3 is CSARPGGSGYTF. The CDR3 nucleotides are TGCAGTGCTAGGCCTGGAGGGAGTGGCTACACCTTC.

This clonotype was seen more than once but under ten times. The gene calls are TRBV15 and TRBJ1-2, with D unclear. V was pared by 3 bases and J by 1 base, with 9 bases between. This CDR3 has 14 amino acids. From germline, CDR1 is LNHNV and CDR2 YYDKDF (reference sequence). The CDR3 reads CATSRDQVNYGYTF. In DNA, the CDR3 is TGTGCCACCAGCAGGGACCAGGTTAACTATGGCTACACCTTC.

The rearrangement joins TRBV5-1 to TRBJ2-7; no reliable D call. The V gene's germline CDR1 is SGHRS and CDR2 YFSETQ. This CDR3 contains 16 residues. V lost 4 bases and J lost 4, with 21 bases in between. The CDR3 DNA follows: TGCGCCAGCAGCGTTGGCAATAACTACCCCCCATACGAGCAGTACTTC. Protein product: CASSVGNNYPPYEQYF.

The J gene is TRBJ2-5, the V gene TRBV11-2; D not resolved. Germline V gene data show CDR1 as SGHAT and CDR2 as FQNNGV. This CDR3 region has 14 residues. The ends were cut back, 2 bases at V and 5 bases at J, with 12 bases in the middle. Here the CDR3 DNA reads TGTGCCAGCAGCTTATCTCCGGCTGGGGAGACCCAGTACTTC. This sequence encodes CASSLSPAGETQYF. The whole variable domain, filled in from reference TRBV11-2 and TRBJ2-5, reads EAGVAQSPRYKIIEKRQSVAFWCNPISGHATLYWYQQILGQGPKLLIQFQNNGVVDDSQLPKDRFSAERLKGVDSTLKIQPAKLEDSAVYLCASSLSPAGETQYFGPGTRLLVL.

The V call is TRBV3-1, the J call TRBJ2-1, with 8 bases aligning to TRBD2. The CDR3 has 14 amino acids. The germline V gene encodes CDR1 LGHDT and CDR2 YNNKEL (reference sequence). With V trimmed by 2 bases and J by 9 bases, 6 bases remained unmatched. The CDR3 region is CASSQPLGRGEQFF. For the CDR3, the DNA is TGTGCCAGCAGCCAACCCCTCGGGAGGGGTGAGCAGTTCTTC.